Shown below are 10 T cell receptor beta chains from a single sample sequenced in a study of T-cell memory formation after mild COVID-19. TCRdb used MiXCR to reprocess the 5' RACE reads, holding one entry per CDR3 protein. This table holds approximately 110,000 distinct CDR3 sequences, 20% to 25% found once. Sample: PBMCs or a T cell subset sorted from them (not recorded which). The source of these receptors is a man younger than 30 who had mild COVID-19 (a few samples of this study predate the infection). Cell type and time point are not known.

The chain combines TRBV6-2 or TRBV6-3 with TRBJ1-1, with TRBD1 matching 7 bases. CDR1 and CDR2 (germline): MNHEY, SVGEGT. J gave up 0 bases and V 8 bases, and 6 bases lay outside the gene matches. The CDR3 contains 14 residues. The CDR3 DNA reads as TGTGCCAGCTCCCCGACAGGGATGAACACTGAAGCTTTCTTT. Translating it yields CASSPTGMNTEAFF.

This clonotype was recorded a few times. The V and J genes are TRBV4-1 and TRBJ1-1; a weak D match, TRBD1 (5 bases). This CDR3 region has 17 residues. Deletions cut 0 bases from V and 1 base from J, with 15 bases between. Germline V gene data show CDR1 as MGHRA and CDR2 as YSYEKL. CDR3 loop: CASSQDTRGLKNTEAFF. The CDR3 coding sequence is TGCGCCAGCAGCCAAGATACCCGGGGACTCAAGAACACTGAAGCTTTCTTT.

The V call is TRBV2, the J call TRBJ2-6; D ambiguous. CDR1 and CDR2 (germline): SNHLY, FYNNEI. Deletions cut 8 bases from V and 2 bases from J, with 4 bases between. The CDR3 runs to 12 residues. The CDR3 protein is CASPPGANVLTF. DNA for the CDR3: TGTGCCAGCCCACCTGGGGCCAACGTCCTGACTTTC.

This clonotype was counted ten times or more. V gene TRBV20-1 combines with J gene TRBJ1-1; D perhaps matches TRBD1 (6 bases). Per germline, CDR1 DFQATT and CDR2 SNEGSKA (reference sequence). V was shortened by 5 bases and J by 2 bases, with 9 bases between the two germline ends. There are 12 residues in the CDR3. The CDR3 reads CSAQQGNTEAFF. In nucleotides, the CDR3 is TGCAGTGCTCAACAGGGTAACACTGAAGCTTTCTTT.

CDR3 sequence: CASSQDYPAGSPLHF. Written as DNA, the CDR3 is TGCGCCAGCAGCCAAGATTATCCGGCGGGTTCACCCCTCCACTTT. This chain links TRBV4-1 with TRBJ1-6; D uncertain. Germline CDR1 is MGHRA and CDR2 is YSYEKL. Trimming removed 0 bases at V and 9 bases at J, with 12 bases between. This CDR3 has 15 amino acids.

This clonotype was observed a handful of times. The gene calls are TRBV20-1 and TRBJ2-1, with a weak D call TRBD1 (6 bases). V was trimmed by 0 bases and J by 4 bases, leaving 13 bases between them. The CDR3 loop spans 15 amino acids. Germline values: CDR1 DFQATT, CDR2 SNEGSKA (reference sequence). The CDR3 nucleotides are TGCAGTGCTAGAGATGTGGGGGCTCAGTACAATGAGCAGTTCTTC. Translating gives CSARDVGAQYNEQFF.

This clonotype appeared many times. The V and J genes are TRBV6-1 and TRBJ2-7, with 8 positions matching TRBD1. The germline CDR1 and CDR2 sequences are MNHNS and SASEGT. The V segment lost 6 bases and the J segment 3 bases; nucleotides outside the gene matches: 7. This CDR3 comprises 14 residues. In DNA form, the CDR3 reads TGTGCCAGCAGCAGGGGGCAATTCTTCTACGAGCAGTACGTC. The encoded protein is CASSRGQFFYEQYV.

The DNA of the CDR3 is TGTGCCAGCAGCTCTGATACTAGCGGGGTGACAGATACGCAGTATTTT. Amino acids: CASSSDTSGVTDTQYF. This chain links TRBV5-5 with TRBJ2-3, with 10 bases matching TRBD2. Germline loops: CDR1 SGHKS, CDR2 YYEKEE (reference sequence). The V and J ends lost 3 bases and 3 bases, in that order; junction bases with no gene match: 7. The length of the CDR3 is 16 residues.

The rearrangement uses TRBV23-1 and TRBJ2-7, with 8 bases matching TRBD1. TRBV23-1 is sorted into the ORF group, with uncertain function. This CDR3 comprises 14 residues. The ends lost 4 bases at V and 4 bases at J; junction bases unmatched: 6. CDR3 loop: CASSLGRGRYEQYV. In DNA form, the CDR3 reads TGCGCCAGCAGTCTAGGCAGGGGGCGTTACGAGCAGTACGTC.

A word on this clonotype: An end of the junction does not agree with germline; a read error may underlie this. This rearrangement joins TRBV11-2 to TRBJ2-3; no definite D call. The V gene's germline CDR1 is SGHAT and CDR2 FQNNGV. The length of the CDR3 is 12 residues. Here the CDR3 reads CASCLSKDTQYF. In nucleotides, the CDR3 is TGTGCCAGCTGCTTGAGCAAAGATACGCAGTATTTT.